The sequence of this T cell receptor (beta chain) was determined in a study of cytotoxic CD8 clonotypes in ibrutinib-treated CLL. Findings of the study overall: Baseline-level clonality went beyond age-matched healthy donors and moved in step with circulating CD8+ T-cell counts. Rare overall, public clonotypes shrank or held steady under therapy.

On this clone itself: Antigen specificity is unknown.

CDR3 length: 16 amino acids. The germline gives CDR1 SGHRS, CDR2 YFSETQ. With 2 bases removed from V and 2 bases from J, the gap between germline ends came to 14 bases. Assay used: immunoSEQ multiplex PCR; TCRdb lists only in-frame clones, some missing. The repertoire consists of roughly 180,000 clones, with 55% to 85% occurring once and the leading ten covering around 15%. This TCR was recovered from a human donor with chronic lymphocytic leukemia. Specimen: PBMCs, collected after 24 months of ibrutinib treatment. The chain uses TRBV5-1 and TRBJ2-1; either TRBD1 or TRBD2 may fit D (5 bases each). DNA of the CDR3: TGCGCCAGCAGCTTATCCGGGACCACCACCTACAATGAGCAGTTCTTC. Residues: CASSLSGTTTYNEQFF.